This T cell receptor beta chain originates from a study of spatial heterogeneity in lung cancer. A single record per CDR3 protein comes from TCRdb applying MiXCR to the 5' RACE reads. This table holds about 120,000 distinct CDR3 sequences, 10% to 12% found once. This clonotype was counted many times. As for time point: blood at routine non-recurrence follow-up after resection. V trimming: 0 bases; J trimming: 4 bases; junction bases outside the gene matches: 4. There are 15 residues in the CDR3. Germline CDR1 and CDR2: LGHNA and YNFKEQ. The chain recombines TRBV4-2 with TRBJ2-3; 7 bases are shared with TRBD2. The TCR originated in a female donor with early-stage non-small cell lung cancer. This sample comprised PBMCs, obtained at follow-up. The DNA of the CDR3 is TGTGCCAGCAGCCAAGATAATCGGGGGGCAGATACGCAGTATTTT. It specifies CASSQDNRGADTQYF.